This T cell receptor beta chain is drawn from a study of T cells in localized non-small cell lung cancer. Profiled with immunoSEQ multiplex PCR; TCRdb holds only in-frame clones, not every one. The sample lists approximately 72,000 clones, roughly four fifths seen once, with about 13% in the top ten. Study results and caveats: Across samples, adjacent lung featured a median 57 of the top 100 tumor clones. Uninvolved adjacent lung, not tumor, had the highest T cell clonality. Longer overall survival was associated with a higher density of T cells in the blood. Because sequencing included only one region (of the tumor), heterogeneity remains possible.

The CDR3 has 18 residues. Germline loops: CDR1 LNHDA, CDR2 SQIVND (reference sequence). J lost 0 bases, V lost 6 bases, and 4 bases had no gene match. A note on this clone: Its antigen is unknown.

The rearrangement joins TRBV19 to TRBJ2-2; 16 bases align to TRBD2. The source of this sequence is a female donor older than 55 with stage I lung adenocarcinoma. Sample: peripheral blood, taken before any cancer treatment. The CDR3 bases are TGTGCCAGTAGCCCGGGGACTAGCGGGAGGGCGAACACCGGGGAGCTGTTTTTT. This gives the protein CASSPGTSGRANTGELFF.